This T cell receptor (beta chain) derives from a study of blood T cell repertoires in COVID-19. Overall study: Sites across the United States, Italy and Spain contributed samples from acute and convalescent COVID-19. T cells, B-cell-depleted T cells, or PBMCs provided the cDNA or gDNA that served as material.

The CDR3 loop spans 15 amino acids. Germline loops: CDR1 KGHSH, CDR2 LQKENI. Trimming stripped 2 bases from V and 4 bases from J, with 12 bases between. In the original workflow: Amplifying reference gene primers gave estimates of nucleated cell counts. Libraries were prepared by immunoSEQ multiplex PCR; TCRdb keeps only in-frame clonotypes and omits some of them. That table furnishes V, J and clone size, whereas the DNA furnished D and trimming. This table has about 51,000 clones, around 93% appearing once. This receptor was taken from a middle-aged man with acute or convalescent COVID-19. Sequencing was carried out using peripheral blood. The chain carries TRBV18 and TRBJ1-5; TRBD1 is a possible D gene (6 bases). CDR3 coding DNA: TGTGCCAGCTCACCATCACAGGGTTGGAATCAGCCCCAGCATTTT. Protein sequence: CASSPSQGWNQPQHF.